These 13 T cell receptor beta chains came from one sample sequenced in a study of Epstein–Barr virus B cells in breast cancer. Full V(D)J regions of alpha and beta chains were captured from RNA using SMARTer profiling. A single record per CDR3 protein comes from TCRdb applying MiXCR to the 5' RACE reads. Among some 710 distinct CDR3 sequences, about two fifths were seen once, and the ten largest hold around 96%. These receptors' targets are unknown. Sequenced: tumor-infiltrating lymphocytes expanded in culture. Receptor source: a woman aged 40-49 years with triple-negative breast cancer.

The chain joins TRBV20-1 to TRBJ1-1, with D maybe TRBD1 (5 bases). Germline loops: CDR1 DFQATT, CDR2 SNEGSKA (reference sequence). V was shortened by 1 base and J by 9 bases, with 21 bases between the two germline ends. CDR3 length: 15 amino acids. CDR3: CSARVKGSSSPKAFF. The CDR3 nucleotides read TGCAGTGCTAGAGTGAAGGGGTCCTCATCCCCGAAAGCTTTCTTT.

V is TRBV30 and J is TRBJ1-1; D gene unclear. The CDR3 has 12 amino acids. V gave up 4 bases and J gave up 3 bases, with 9 bases separating them. CDR1 is GTSNPN, CDR2 SVGIG, per germline (reference sequence). CDR3 in DNA: TGTGCCTGGATTGGAGTTTACACTGAAGCTTTCTTT. This codes for CAWIGVYTEAFF.

On this clonotype: A much more abundant neighbour one base away suggests this may be a read error. The chain recombines TRBV10-2 with TRBJ1-4, with D possibly matching TRBD1 (6 bases). Germline CDR1 is WSHSY and CDR2 is SAAADI. The CDR3 contains 12 residues. CDR3 DNA: TGCGCGCCGAAGGGGGCTAATGAAAAACTGTTTTTT. This translates into CAPKGANEKLFF.

The chain links TRBV7-8 to TRBJ2-2; weak D call: TRBD1 (6 bases). V lost 5 bases and J 3 bases, leaving 13 bases between the germline ends. The germline CDR1 and CDR2 sequences are SGHVS and FQNEAQ. CDR3 length equals 15 residues. As DNA, the CDR3 is TGTGCCAGCAGCCCACAGGGAATTGACACCGGGGAGCTGTTTTTT. Protein product: CASSPQGIDTGELFF.

The rearrangement joins TRBV28 to TRBJ1-1, with D perhaps TRBD1 (5 bases). The V and J ends lost 5 bases and 1 base respectively, with 14 bases between them. CDR3 length equals 15 residues. The germline gives CDR1 MDHEN, CDR2 SYDVKM. CDR3 DNA: TGTGCCAGCAGTCCGCCAGGGACGGGGAACACTGAAGCTTTCTTT. This gives the protein CASSPPGTGNTEAFF.

The chain recombines TRBV7-2 with TRBJ2-3; no clear D gene. The CDR3 length is 15 residues. Deletions cut 6 bases from V and 4 bases from J, with 17 bases between. Germline CDR1 is SGHTA and CDR2 is FQGNSA. The CDR3 protein is CASRLGLGRADTQYF. In DNA form, the CDR3 reads TGTGCCAGCAGACTCGGGTTGGGTCGTGCAGATACGCAGTATTTT. Together with reference TRBV7-2 and TRBJ2-3, the CDR3 gives the full variable domain: GAGVSQSPSNKVTEKGKDVELRCDPISGHTALYWYRQSLGQGLEFLIYFQGNSAPDKSGLPSDRFSAERTGGSVSTLTIQRTQQEDSAVYLCASRLGLGRADTQYFGPGTRLTVL.

The rearrangement uses TRBV7-2 and TRBJ2-7; the match to TRBD1 covers 7 bases. The CDR3 consists of 15 residues. CDR1 SGHTA and CDR2 FQGNSA come from the germline V gene. V gave up 5 bases and J gave up 1 base; unmatched junction bases: 8. CDR3 coding DNA: TGTGCCAGCAGCACCCGACAGGGAATATCCTACGAGCAGTACTTC. Translating it yields CASSTRQGISYEQYF.

CDR3 sequence reads: CASSPRMDTEAFF. DNA of the CDR3: TGTGCCAGCAGCCCGCGCATGGACACTGAAGCTTTCTTT. This chain joins TRBV7-2 and TRBJ1-1, with D unclear. Germline CDR1 and CDR2: SGHTA and FQGNSA. Trimming removed 5 bases from V and 3 bases from J, with 10 bases in between. CDR3 size: 13 residues.

This clonotype came up once. The V call is TRBV4-3, the J call TRBJ2-3, with D possibly called TRBD1 or TRBD2 (6 bases each). This CDR3 region has 18 residues. Deletions cut 0 bases from V and 4 bases from J, with 20 bases between. Germline loops: CDR1 LGHNA, CDR2 YSLEER. CDR3 protein: CASSQDLIGAGEADTQYF. CDR3 DNA sequence: TGCGCCAGCAGCCAAGATCTAATTGGGGCAGGGGAGGCAGATACGCAGTATTTT.

This clonotype was detected a few times. The rearrangement links TRBV7-2 to TRBJ2-2; D not certain. The V and J ends lost 5 bases and 9 bases respectively, with 13 bases between them. The CDR3 runs to 13 residues. Per the germline V gene, CDR1 is SGHTA and CDR2 is FQGNSA. DNA of the CDR3: TGTGCCAGCAGCCATACCAGCAGTAGGGAGCTGTTTTTT. As protein: CASSHTSSRELFF.

This clonotype was observed a few times. The V gene is TRBV7-3, the J gene TRBJ2-3; no definite D call. This CDR3 contains 13 residues. The V gene's germline CDR1 is SGHTA and CDR2 FQGTGA. V shed 3 bases and J shed 0 bases, with 4 bases lying between them. CDR3 amino acids: CASSFSSTDTQYF. CDR3 sequence (DNA): TGTGCCAGCAGCTTTTCCAGCACAGATACGCAGTATTTT.

V and J are TRBV29-1 and TRBJ1-1, with D possibly TRBD1 on 6 matching bases. The CDR3 covers 10 residues. Germline values: CDR1 SQVTM, CDR2 ANQGSEA. V gave up 7 bases and J gave up 10 bases, with 13 bases separating them. CDR3 protein: CSGWEGGAFF. The CDR3 nucleotides are TGCAGCGGCTGGGAGGGGGGAGCTTTCTTT.

The chain carries TRBV9 and TRBJ2-7; D possibly matches TRBD1 or TRBD2 (6 bases each). The CDR3 loop spans 14 amino acids. Trimming removed 0 bases from V and 6 bases from J, with 13 bases in between. The germline V gene encodes CDR1 SGDLS and CDR2 YYNGEE. The CDR3 region is CASSVDPGAREQYF. CDR3 nucleotide sequence: TGTGCCAGCAGCGTAGACCCGGGGGCGCGCGAGCAGTACTTC. Supplemented by reference TRBV9 and TRBJ2-7, the full variable domain reads DSGVTQTPKHLITATGQRVTLRCSPRSGDLSVYWYQQSLDQGLQFLIQYYNGEERAKGNILERFSAQQFPDLHSELNLSSLELGDSALYFCASSVDPGAREQYFGPGTRLTVT.